The present TCR beta chain was sequenced within a study of cytotoxic CD8 clonotypes in ibrutinib-treated CLL. Study-level background: The taking of response samples occurred after a median 12 months of treatment, with a range of 6 to 36. Sequenced samples delivered averages of 255,043 productive templates and 80,000 to 100,000 productive rearrangements. Study-wide findings and caveats: The study found baseline clonality above age-matched healthy donors, tracking circulating CD8+ T-cell counts. Shared public clonotypes were rare, and on treatment they either got smaller or stayed the same.

V lost 2 bases and J 3 bases, leaving 12 bases between the germline ends. The CDR3 totals 15 residues. Germline CDR1 reads SGHDT; CDR2 reads YYEEEE. The data were produced by immunoSEQ multiplex PCR, yet TCRdb's version contains in-frame clones alone and is incomplete. This table has 150,000 or so clones, around 80% appearing once. Concerning this clone itself: Its antigen is not known.

Here the sequenced sample was PBMCs, taken after 12 months of ibrutinib treatment. The chain couples TRBV5-6 to TRBJ2-1, with D tentatively TRBD2 (6 bases). This clonotype originated in a human donor with chronic lymphocytic leukemia. The CDR3 is CASSFSGLFYNEQFF. In DNA, the CDR3 is TGTGCCAGCAGCTTTAGCGGACTTTTCTACAATGAGCAGTTCTTC.